These 30 T cell receptor beta chains were sequenced from one sample in a study of blood T cell repertoires in COVID-19. Measured with immunoSEQ multiplex PCR; TCRdb has only the in-frame clones, and not every one. The sample contains about 120,000 clones, under 80% of which appear only once. Sequencing was performed on peripheral blood. The source of these receptors is a man in his sixties or seventies with acute or convalescent COVID-19.

Only one count was recorded for this clone. The J gene is TRBJ1-2, the V gene TRBV7-9; a weak D match, TRBD1 (5 bases). Germline CDR1 is SEHNR and CDR2 is FQNEAQ (reference sequence). This CDR3 comprises 13 residues. The ends were cut back, 7 bases at V and 8 bases at J, with 17 bases in the middle. This chain's CDR3 is CASIVAGGVGYTF. CDR3 DNA sequence: TGTGCCAGCATAGTTGCGGGGGGTGTAGGCTACACCTTC. Variable domain in full (rest from reference TRBV7-9 and TRBJ1-2): DTGVSQNPRHKITKRGQNVTFRCDPISEHNRLYWYRQTLGQGPEFLTYFQNEAQLEKSRLLSDRFSAERPKGSFSTLEIQRTEQGDSAMYLCASIVAGGVGYTFGSGTRLTVV.

The chain combines TRBV5-1 with TRBJ1-1; TRBD1 matches 11 bases. The CDR3 contains 18 residues. The germline V gene encodes CDR1 SGHRS and CDR2 YFSETQ. V trimming: 4 bases; J trimming: 7 bases; junction bases outside the gene matches: 18. CDR3 sequence reads: CASSPRDRGGREWIEAFF. The CDR3 coding sequence is TGCGCCAGCAGCCCCCGGGACAGGGGGGGACGGGAGTGGATTGAAGCTTTCTTT.

This chain's CDR3 is CASSWTSGGPDTQYF. DNA for the CDR3: TGTGCCAGCAGCTGGACTAGCGGGGGCCCAGATACGCAGTATTTT. This sequence joins TRBV7-3 and TRBJ2-3, with TRBD2 matching over 13 bases. The junction had 2 bases not matched to a gene; V was cut back by 4 bases and J by 4 bases. The CDR3 sequence is 15 residues long. CDR1 SGHTA and CDR2 FQGTGA come from the germline V gene.

This chain links TRBV11-2 with TRBJ2-5; D not resolved. Germline CDR1 reads SGHAT; CDR2 reads FQNNGV. The CDR3 covers 13 residues. Trimming removed 3 bases at V and 2 bases at J, with 7 bases between. The CDR3 reads CASSFSPQETQYF. DNA of the CDR3: TGTGCCAGCAGCTTTAGCCCGCAAGAGACCCAGTACTTC.

This clone came up a few times. This chain links TRBV3-1 (or the pseudogene TRBV3-2) with TRBJ1-1; maybe TRBD1 (6 bases). Germline CDR1 and CDR2: LGHDT and YNNKEL (reference sequence). This CDR3 region has 14 residues. The V gene lost 3 bases and the J gene lost 1 base, with 9 bases spanning the gap. This CDR3 reads CASSHRTENTEAFF. CDR3 nucleotide sequence: TGTGCCAGCAGCCACCGGACAGAGAACACTGAAGCTTTCTTT.

The chain couples TRBV11-3 to TRBJ2-7; 9 nucleotides match TRBD2. There are 15 residues in the CDR3. The V segment lost 5 bases and the J segment 0 bases; nucleotides outside the gene matches: 5. Germline CDR1 is SGHNT and CDR2 is YENEEA. This CDR3 is CASSPSGASSYEQYF. CDR3 nucleotides: TGTGCCAGCAGCCCTAGCGGGGCGAGCTCCTACGAGCAGTACTTC.

The V gene is TRBV6-6, the J gene TRBJ2-2; 10 nucleotides align to TRBD1. The V gene's germline CDR1 is MNHNY and CDR2 SVGAGI (reference sequence). The CDR3 has 15 amino acids. Trimming took 6 bases from V and 5 from J; bases not matched to a gene: 6. The CDR3 spells CASSHPGQGTGELFF. The CDR3 nucleotides are TGTGCCAGCAGCCACCCGGGACAGGGGACCGGGGAGCTGTTTTTT.

This clone showed up just a few times. The rearrangement uses TRBV11-3 and TRBJ2-1; 8 nucleotides align to TRBD2. CDR1 is SGHNT, CDR2 YENEEA, per germline. The CDR3 length is 19 residues. V was clipped by 4 bases and J by 0 bases; unmatched bases: 14. In nucleotides, the CDR3 is TGTGCCAGCAGCTCCCCGGGGGGCGGGGGGCTGCTCTCCTACAATGAGCAGTTCTTC. This gives the protein CASSSPGGGGLLSYNEQFF.

The rearrangement links TRBV5-1 to TRBJ1-2; tentatively, D is TRBD1 (6 bases). Germline lookup yields CDR1 SGHRS and CDR2 YFSETQ. The CDR3 has 16 residues. The germline V and J ends were trimmed by 4 bases and 3 bases, with 19 bases remaining between them. The CDR3 region has the DNA TGCGCCAGCAGCCCCGGCCCTCCTAAGGGGGACTATGGCTACACCTTC. It codes for CASSPGPPKGDYGYTF.

The table lists this clone with a count of one. The gene calls are TRBV12-3 or TRBV12-4 and TRBJ1-1; D uncertain. The germline V and J ends were trimmed by 7 bases and 0 bases, with 6 bases remaining between them. CDR3 length equals 12 residues. This CDR3 reads CASTLVNTEAFF. CDR3 DNA: TGTGCCAGCACCTTAGTGAACACTGAAGCTTTCTTT.

The chain is built from TRBV6-5 and TRBJ1-6, with D possibly TRBD1 on 5 matching bases. The V and J ends lost 6 bases and 4 bases respectively, with 10 bases between them. Germline CDR1 MNHEY, CDR2 SVGAGI. The CDR3 has 14 residues. CDR3 residues: CASRRTGYNSPLHF. DNA of the CDR3: TGTGCCAGCAGACGAACAGGTTATAATTCACCCCTCCACTTT.

This chain links TRBV5-4 with TRBJ2-5, with 8 bases lining up with TRBD1. Unmatched junction bases numbered 6, after V lost 5 bases and J lost 3 bases. This CDR3 spans 14 amino acids. Germline assignment: CDR1 SGHNT and CDR2 YYREEE (reference sequence). The CDR3: CASSQGQAKETQYF. The CDR3 DNA reads TGTGCCAGCAGTCAGGGACAGGCGAAAGAGACCCAGTACTTC.

The chain uses TRBV4-1 and TRBJ1-6; the D gene is possibly TRBD1 (5 bases). This CDR3 spans 14 amino acids. V shed 4 bases and J shed 12 bases, with 16 bases lying between them. Germline values: CDR1 MGHRA, CDR2 YSYEKL. The CDR3 reads CASSPSDAGLPLHF. The DNA of the CDR3 is TGCGCCAGCAGCCCCTCGGACGCAGGGCTACCCCTCCACTTT.

The chain links TRBV24-1 to TRBJ2-3, with D possibly being TRBD2 (6 bases). Germline lookup yields CDR1 KGHDR and CDR2 SFDVKD. V was shortened by 6 bases and J by 5 bases, with 14 bases between the two germline ends. CDR3 length: 14 amino acids. CDR3 loop: CATSFGGREDTQYF. CDR3 DNA: TGTGCCACCAGTTTCGGGGGACGGGAAGATACGCAGTATTTT.

The rearrangement links TRBV7-6 to TRBJ2-1, with D possibly TRBD1 on 5 matching bases. Trimming removed 6 bases from V and 6 bases from J, with 27 bases in between. Germline V gene data show CDR1 as SGHVS and CDR2 as FNYEAQ. This CDR3 comprises 18 residues. CDR3 bases: TGTGCCAGCAGTCCCAGGGAAGGGAATACACATTTGTCCAATGAGCAGTTCTTC. Amino acids: CASSPREGNTHLSNEQFF. Variable domain in full (rest from reference TRBV7-6 and TRBJ2-1): GAGVSQSPRYKVTKRGQDVALRCDPISGHVSLYWYRQALGQGPEFLTYFNYEAQQDKSGLPNDRFSAERPEGSISTLTIQRTEQRDSAMYRCASSPREGNTHLSNEQFFGPGTRLTVL.

V and J are TRBV18 and TRBJ2-4; perhaps TRBD2 as D (6 bases). Deletions cut 3 bases from V and 8 bases from J, with 14 bases between. Germline CDR1 and CDR2: KGHSH and LQKENI. This CDR3 has 14 residues. The CDR3: CASSPAFGGYIQYF. The CDR3 nucleotides are TGTGCCAGCTCACCGGCGTTCGGAGGGTACATTCAGTACTTC.

This clone turned up a few times. V usage is TRBV9 and J usage is TRBJ1-2; a possible D gene is TRBD1 (6 bases). Trimming took 0 bases from V and 8 from J, leaving 17 bases between them. Germline V lookup: CDR1 SGDLS, CDR2 YYNGEE. CDR3 length equals 15 residues. For the CDR3, the DNA is TGTGCCAGCAGCGTAGACCCTAGGACAGATTGGGGCTACACCTTC. It yields the protein CASSVDPRTDWGYTF.

J is TRBJ1-2 and V is TRBV7-2; perhaps TRBD1 as D (5 bases). The CDR3 runs 13 residues. V lost 4 bases and J lost 4, with 10 bases in between. Germline CDR1 SGHTA, CDR2 FQGNSA. As DNA, the CDR3 is TGTGCCAGCAGCTCAGGGCTAGGCTATGGCTACACCTTC. It yields the protein CASSSGLGYGYTF.

The J gene is TRBJ2-2, the V gene TRBV5-4; possible D gene TRBD1, 6 bases. The germline CDR1 and CDR2 sequences are SGHNT and YYREEE (reference sequence). Between the trimmed V and J ends, which lost 1 base and 5 bases, there was a span of 12 bases. The CDR3 spans 15 residues. CDR3 residues: CASSLRGQGTGELFF. The CDR3 bases are TGTGCCAGCAGCTTGAGGGGACAAGGGACCGGGGAGCTGTTTTTT.

This clone occurred a few times. V gene TRBV7-2 combines with J gene TRBJ2-1, with 7 nucleotides matching TRBD1. Germline CDR1 and CDR2: SGHTA and FQGNSA. Trimming cost V 0 bases and J 3 bases; bases outside gene matches: 2. The CDR3 has 15 residues. In DNA, the CDR3 is TGTGCCAGCAGCTTAGCGCCAGGGGGCTACAATGAGCAGTTCTTC. It codes for CASSLAPGGYNEQFF. Based on the CDR3 plus reference TRBV7-2 and TRBJ2-1, the full variable domain is GAGVSQSPSNKVTEKGKDVELRCDPISGHTALYWYRQSLGQGLEFLIYFQGNSAPDKSGLPSDRFSAERTGGSVSTLTIQRTQQEDSAVYLCASSLAPGGYNEQFFGPGTRLTVL.

V gene TRBV29-1 combines with J gene TRBJ2-7; D is perhaps TRBD2 (6 bases). Trimming pared 4 bases from V and 3 bases from J, leaving 16 bases between. The CDR3 sequence is 14 residues long. Germline CDR1 SQVTM, CDR2 ANQGSEA. CDR3 protein: CSVGTPGVHYEQYF. DNA of the CDR3: TGCAGCGTTGGGACCCCGGGAGTCCACTACGAGCAGTACTTC.

This clone was observed a few times. The V call is TRBV5-1, the J call TRBJ1-6; the match to TRBD1 covers 9 bases. This CDR3 region has 14 residues. Trimming cost V 4 bases and J 9 bases; bases outside gene matches: 5. CDR1 is SGHRS and CDR2 is YFSETQ in the germline V gene. This CDR3 is CASSPDRGGSPLHF. CDR3 bases: TGCGCCAGCAGCCCGGACAGGGGTGGTTCACCCCTCCACTTT.

The chain joins TRBV3-1 (or the pseudogene TRBV3-2) to TRBJ2-2; weak D call: TRBD2 (6 bases). V shed 0 bases and J shed 15 bases, with 14 bases lying between them. Per germline, CDR1 LGHDT and CDR2 YNNKEL (reference sequence). CDR3 length: 13 residues. The DNA of the CDR3 is TGTGCCAGCAGCCAAGAGAGGAGGGGAGAGGTGTTTTTT. Its translation is CASSQERRGEVFF.

Only a few counts were recorded for this clone. The V and J genes are TRBV2 and TRBJ2-7, with D tentatively TRBD2 (5 bases). V was cut by 7 bases and J by 2 bases, with 12 bases left in between. The CDR3 is 13 residues long. Germline lookup yields CDR1 SNHLY and CDR2 FYNNEI. The CDR3 sequence is CASNERKPYEQYF. In DNA form, the CDR3 reads TGTGCCAGCAATGAGCGGAAACCCTACGAGCAGTACTTC.

The rearrangement uses TRBV7-2 and TRBJ1-3, with 8 bases matching TRBD1. Trimming at V came to 2 bases and at J to 2 bases, leaving 2 bases not matched to a gene. Germline V gene data show CDR1 as SGHTA and CDR2 as FQGNSA. The CDR3 is 15 residues long. This CDR3 reads CASSLNRGTGNTIYF. Written as DNA, the CDR3 is TGTGCCAGCAGCTTAAACAGGGGGACTGGAAACACCATATATTTT.

A few counts support this clone. The V and J genes are TRBV2 and TRBJ1-5; TRBD1 aligns across 7 bases. The CDR3 runs 15 residues. Germline CDR1 SNHLY, CDR2 FYNNEI. After removal of 5 bases from V and 4 bases from J, the junction contained 8 bases not matched to a gene. CDR3 protein: CASSTLQGRNQPQHF. CDR3 DNA sequence: TGTGCCAGCAGTACCCTACAGGGGAGGAATCAGCCCCAGCATTTT.

The V and J genes are TRBV6-1 and TRBJ1-2; TRBD1 matches 7 bases. The CDR3 loop spans 11 amino acids. V was clipped by 6 bases and J by 12 bases; unmatched bases: 7. From germline, CDR1 is MNHNS and CDR2 SASEGT. The CDR3 loop reads CASRDGTEDTF. The CDR3 region has the DNA TGTGCCAGCAGGGACGGGACAGAAGACACCTTC.

This chain connects TRBV21-1 to TRBJ2-1; whether TRBD1, the table's D call, matches the DNA was not checked. TRBV21-1 is a pseudogene. The CDR3 spans 15 residues. CDR3 region: CASSKGTGPDNEQFF. CDR3 nucleotide sequence: TGTGCCAGCAGCAAAGGGACAGGGCCGGACAATGAGCAGTTCTTC.

V and J are TRBV14 and TRBJ1-4, with D uncertain. The CDR3 loop spans 16 amino acids. CDR1 and CDR2 from the germline V gene are SGHDN and FVKESK. V shed 0 bases and J shed 3 bases, with 11 bases lying between them. This chain's CDR3 is CASSQDRRVANEKLFF. CDR3 sequence (DNA): TGTGCCAGCAGCCAAGACAGACGGGTAGCTAATGAAAAACTGTTTTTT.

V usage is TRBV4-3 and J usage is TRBJ2-3, with D possibly matching TRBD2 (6 bases). The CDR3 covers 14 residues. Trimming cost V 5 bases and J 0 bases, with 9 bases left between them. Germline CDR1 reads LGHNA; CDR2 reads YSLEER. CDR3 coding DNA: TGCGCCAGCAGCTCTGGAGGGAGCACAGATACGCAGTATTTT. Translated, it gives CASSSGGSTDTQYF.